The 13 T cell receptor beta chains in this list originate from one sample, sequenced in a study of blood T cell repertoires in COVID-19. Only in-frame clones appear in the TCRdb table, and some are missing; sequencing was by immunoSEQ multiplex PCR. The sample records under 500,000 clones, around 89% being singletons. The source material was peripheral blood. Receptors were obtained from a woman in her 30s with acute or convalescent COVID-19.

This clone was counted only a few times. V and J are TRBV10-3 and TRBJ1-1; 7 positions match TRBD1. CDR1 and CDR2 (germline): ENHRY, SYGVKD. The CDR3 loop spans 13 amino acids. V was clipped by 6 bases and J by 3 bases; unmatched bases: 4. CDR3 coding DNA: TGTGCCATCAGGGCCGACAGGGACACTGAAGCTTTCTTT. Translation gives CAIRADRDTEAFF.

V is TRBV7-8 and J is TRBJ1-5; D not resolved. Between the trimmed V and J ends, which lost 5 bases and 5 bases, there was a span of 16 bases. CDR3 length: 15 amino acids. Looked up from germline, CDR1 is SGHVS and CDR2 is FQNEAQ. The CDR3 coding sequence is TGTGCCAGCAGCGGGCAGACGGGAACTTATCAGCCCCAGCATTTT. Protein product: CASSGQTGTYQPQHF.

The chain is built from TRBV9 and TRBJ1-1, with 7 bases that match TRBD1. CDR3 size: 15 residues. The junction had 8 bases not matched to a gene; V was cut back by 6 bases and J by 0 bases. The germline V gene has CDR1 SGDLS and CDR2 YYNGEE. Here the CDR3 reads CASTPGQSMNTEAFF. Here the CDR3 DNA reads TGTGCCAGCACCCCGGGACAGAGTATGAACACTGAAGCTTTCTTT.

The chain uses TRBV18 and TRBJ2-3, with D perhaps TRBD2 (6 bases). Trimming cost V 4 bases and J 2 bases, with 19 bases left between them. Germline V lookup: CDR1 KGHSH, CDR2 LQKENI. CDR3 size: 17 residues. CDR3 coding DNA: TGTGCCAGCTCACAAATTGTTGGCGGGGCTTCCACAGATACGCAGTATTTT. As protein: CASSQIVGGASTDTQYF. The full variable domain, with the rest looked up from reference TRBV18 and TRBJ2-3, is NAGVMQNPRHLVRRRGQEARLRCSPMKGHSHVYWYRQLPEEGLKFMVYLQKENIIDESGMPKERFSAEFPKEGPSILRIQQVVRGDSAAYFCASSQIVGGASTDTQYFGPGTRLTVL.

The chain has TRBV11-2 and TRBJ2-2, with a tentative D call TRBD2 (7 bases). The CDR3 sequence is 18 residues long. Germline CDR1 and CDR2: SGHAT and FQNNGV. With 5 bases removed from V and 4 bases from J, the gap between germline ends came to 23 bases. The CDR3, as DNA: TGTGCCAGCAGCATCCGTTTGGTAGGGGGGGCCTTCACCGGGGAGCTGTTTTTT. Its protein is CASSIRLVGGAFTGELFF.

The chain employs TRBV6-5 and TRBJ1-1; 7 bases are a match to TRBD1. V lost 11 bases to trimming and J lost 4 bases; unmatched junction nucleotides: 10. CDR1 and CDR2 (germline): MNHEY, SVGAGI. The CDR3 spans 13 residues. The CDR3 loop reads CADRETEGTEAFF. CDR3 DNA: TGTGCCGACAGGGAAACGGAGGGCACTGAAGCTTTCTTT.

The J gene is TRBJ2-4, the V gene TRBV10-3; 8 nucleotides align to TRBD1. The CDR3 consists of 14 residues. V was pared by 5 bases and J by 8 bases, with 8 bases of the junction left unmatched. Germline lookup yields CDR1 ENHRY and CDR2 SYGVKD. The CDR3 here is CAISSDRGSHIQYF. The CDR3 region has the DNA TGTGCCATCAGTAGCGACAGGGGATCACACATTCAGTACTTC.

This clone appeared a single time. V gene TRBV11-2 combines with J gene TRBJ2-3; D gene uncertain. Germline lookup yields CDR1 SGHAT and CDR2 FQNNGV. V lost 6 bases, J lost 8 bases, and 15 bases lay in between. CDR3 size: 13 residues. The CDR3 spells CASSPFVFGTQYF. The CDR3 region has the DNA TGTGCCAGCAGTCCCTTCGTGTTCGGTACGCAGTATTTT.

The chain carries TRBV4-1 and TRBJ2-3, with D hard to call. V was pared by 2 bases and J by 0 bases, with 9 bases between. The CDR3 extends over 15 amino acids. CDR1 and CDR2 from the germline V gene are MGHRA and YSYEKL. This CDR3 is CASSQWLTSTDTQYF. The CDR3 nucleotides read TGCGCCAGCAGCCAATGGTTGACTAGCACAGATACGCAGTATTTT.

V is TRBV27 and J is TRBJ2-1, with 7 bases fitting TRBD2. Germline CDR1 MNHEY, CDR2 SMNVEV (reference sequence). Germline trimming cut 7 bases from V and 9 bases from J; bases unmatched to any gene: 6. The CDR3 has 12 amino acids. The CDR3 spells CASTSSGGEQFF. The CDR3 region has the DNA TGTGCCAGCACCTCATCGGGGGGTGAGCAGTTCTTC.

This chain uses TRBV24-1 with TRBJ2-2; D is perhaps TRBD1 (5 bases). In germline, CDR1 is KGHDR, CDR2 SFDVKD. The CDR3 is 16 amino acids. V dropped 4 bases and J dropped 4 bases, with 15 bases sitting between them. The CDR3 DNA sequence: TGTGCCACCAGTGACCCCAGGGTCCCCAGCACCGGGGAGCTGTTTTTT. It codes for CATSDPRVPSTGELFF.

This sequence joins TRBV5-6 and TRBJ1-4; D gene uncertain. The V end lost 0 bases, the J end lost 10 bases, and 7 bases lay between the germline ends. CDR3 size: 12 residues. Germline CDR1 SGHDT, CDR2 YYEEEE. CDR3 residues: CASSLDRGKLFF. CDR3 nucleotide sequence: TGTGCCAGCAGCTTGGACCGGGGAAAACTGTTTTTT.

The chain carries TRBV29-1 and TRBJ1-5, with a possible D match to TRBD1 (6 bases). Trimming shortened V by 3 bases and J by 0 bases, and 18 bases separated the two germline ends. CDR3 length equals 17 residues. In germline, CDR1 is SQVTM, CDR2 ANQGSEA. The CDR3 DNA reads TGCAGCGTTGATTGGCAGGGGCGACGCCCTAGCAATCAGCCCCAGCATTTT. It yields the protein CSVDWQGRRPSNQPQHF.